This T cell receptor (beta chain) was sequenced in a study of shared clonotypes between healthy human individuals. As to this clone: Its antigen remains unknown.

The study's findings and limits: Naive subsets usually exceeded memory subsets in estimated richness.

Germline V gene sequence: CDR1 SEHNR, CDR2 FQNEAQ (reference sequence). CDR3 length: 16 amino acids. With V trimmed by 5 bases and J by 4 bases, 10 bases remained unmatched. The healthy adult donors were HIV-negative and reported no recent acute infections or vaccinations. Investigators divided CD4+ cells into CD45RA+ naive and CD45RA-negative memory subsets. In the sorted-subset replicate PCRs, 200 ng DNA, 25,000 to 30,000 T cell genomes, was used. Some clones are missing from TCRdb's copy, which holds only in-frame ones; the method was immunoSEQ multiplex PCR. The data contain about 960,000 clones, 76% of them singletons.

The origin of this receptor is a man between 18 and 29 years old in good health. This rearrangement joins TRBV7-9 to TRBJ2-1; TRBD1 aligns across 8 bases. Sequencing was done on a sample of memory CD4+ T cells sorted from blood. Subset denoted: CD45RA-negative fraction. CDR3 bases: TGTGCCAGCAGCAACTTAGGACGGGACAGGTACAATGAGCAGTTCTTC. Translated, it gives CASSNLGRDRYNEQFF.